The 23 T cell receptor beta chains below come from one sample, sequenced in a study of monozygotic twins with inflammatory bowel disease. TCRdb derives one entry per CDR3 protein from the 5' RACE reads, leaving out DNA. Here the sample table reports 300,000 to 450,000 distinct CDR3 sequences. The sample was blood. The source of these receptors is a human donor with ulcerative colitis or Crohn's disease, or a healthy co-twin of an affected twin (not recorded which).

V and J are TRBV18 and TRBJ1-5; the D call from TCRdb, TRBD1, cannot be confirmed without DNA. The CDR3 is 14 residues long. Germline V gives CDR1 KGHSH, CDR2 LQKENI. The CDR3 region is CASSLAGGAQPQHF.

V usage is TRBV7-9 and J usage is TRBJ1-2; TCRdb calls TRBD1, which cannot be checked without DNA. Germline V gene sequence: CDR1 SEHNR, CDR2 FQNEAQ (reference sequence). The CDR3 totals 16 residues. The CDR3 here is CASSSTFGGSFYGYTF.

V and J are TRBV11-2 and TRBJ2-2; there is no DNA to check the TCRdb D call of TRBD2. This CDR3 is 14 amino acids long. Germline V gene sequence: CDR1 SGHAT, CDR2 FQNNGV. The chain's CDR3 is CASSSARATGELFF. Full variable domain (missing parts from reference TRBV11-2 and TRBJ2-2): EAGVAQSPRYKIIEKRQSVAFWCNPISGHATLYWYQQILGQGPKLLIQFQNNGVVDDSQLPKDRFSAERLKGVDSTLKIQPAKLEDSAVYLCASSSARATGELFFGEGSRLTVL.

The chain joins TRBV20-1 to TRBJ1-1; TCRdb proposes TRBD1, but this gene call is untestable without DNA. Germline V CDR1 and CDR2: DFQATT, SNEGSKA (reference sequence). CDR3 length: 17 amino acids. The CDR3 region is CSARALGQARLGAEAFF.

The V and J genes are TRBV6-2 or TRBV6-3 and TRBJ1-2. Germline CDR1 and CDR2: MNHEY and SVGEGT. The CDR3 has 18 amino acids. The CDR3 here is CASSYSRIRSQGLDGYTF.

This rearrangement joins TRBV7-2 to TRBJ1-6; TCRdb's D call, TRBD1, is unchecked because there is no DNA. The CDR3 spans 17 residues. CDR1 is SGHTA, CDR2 FQGNSA, per germline. CDR3 residues: CASSLRGASSYNSPLHF.

This sequence joins TRBV6-5 and TRBJ2-1; TCRdb lists TRBD2, though no DNA is available to test this call. This CDR3 is built from 15 residues. The germline V gene encodes CDR1 MNHEY and CDR2 SVGAGI. CDR3 protein: CASSYPSSGEHEQFF.

This chain links TRBV4-3 with TRBJ1-1; checking the TCRdb D call of TRBD1 is not possible without DNA. The germline CDR1 and CDR2 sequences are LGHNA and YSLEER. The CDR3 contains 14 residues. CDR3 protein: CASRTTGTLTEAFF.

The genes are TRBV11-2 and TRBJ2-5; TCRdb gives TRBD1 as the D gene, but with no DNA this cannot be confirmed. The germline V gene encodes CDR1 SGHAT and CDR2 FQNNGV. The CDR3 consists of 12 residues. The CDR3 sequence is CASSLGVGAQYF.

J is TRBJ2-1 and V is TRBV6-2 or TRBV6-3. CDR3 length: 17 residues. CDR1 and CDR2 (germline): MNHEY, SVGEGT. CDR3 loop: CASGRLQPISSYNEQFF.

This chain connects TRBV20-1 to TRBJ2-1; the D call of TRBD2 rests on TCRdb alone, since no DNA is present to check it. CDR1 is DFQATT, CDR2 SNEGSKA, per germline (reference sequence). This CDR3 has 20 amino acids. The CDR3 sequence is CSARDPGPAGGRNSYNEQFF.

The gene calls are TRBV5-1 and TRBJ1-1; TCRdb gives TRBD1 as the D gene, but with no DNA this cannot be confirmed. The CDR3 spans 16 residues. CDR1 is SGHRS, CDR2 YFSETQ, per germline. The chain's CDR3 is CATSSEDRGSNTEAFF.

This chain joins TRBV20-1 and TRBJ2-3; lacking DNA, the TRBD2 call made by TCRdb goes unchecked. There are 14 residues in the CDR3. In germline, CDR1 is DFQATT, CDR2 SNEGSKA (reference sequence). The chain's CDR3 is CSARTSGGTDTQYF.

The V and J genes are TRBV5-1 and TRBJ2-1; TCRdb's D call of TRBD1 is untestable without DNA. Germline V CDR1 and CDR2: SGHRS, YFSETQ. This CDR3 region has 14 residues. The CDR3: CASSWGGALNEQFF.

The chain employs TRBV25-1 and TRBJ2-3. Germline V gene lookup returns CDR1 MGHDK and CDR2 SYGVNS. This CDR3 has 13 residues. The CDR3 protein is CASSDAGSYTQYF.

This chain links TRBV2 with TRBJ1-2; with no DNA, the TCRdb D assignment of TRBD1 cannot be verified. Germline CDR1 SNHLY, CDR2 FYNNEI. This CDR3 contains 14 residues. The CDR3 spells CASSETGLAYGYTF.

CDR3 loop: CSAQLWNEQFF. The J gene is TRBJ2-1, the V gene TRBV20-1. This CDR3 region has 11 residues. The germline V gene encodes CDR1 DFQATT and CDR2 SNEGSKA (reference sequence).

The chain recombines TRBV5-4 with TRBJ2-5; TCRdb calls TRBD1, which cannot be checked without DNA. The V gene's germline CDR1 is SGHNT and CDR2 YYREEE (reference sequence). The CDR3 is 17 amino acids. CDR3 loop: CASSFGTGIKLAETQYF.

V is TRBV24-1 and J is TRBJ2-3; no DNA is available, so the TRBD1 call from TCRdb remains unchecked. CDR3 length equals 15 residues. Germline V gives CDR1 KGHDR, CDR2 SFDVKD. CDR3 loop: CATSRGQGNSDTQYF.

The chain combines TRBV6-1 with TRBJ2-7; TCRdb selects TRBD1, and the lack of DNA leaves this call unchecked. Germline V gene sequence: CDR1 MNHNS, CDR2 SASEGT. The CDR3 covers 14 residues. CDR3 loop: CASSTRTGAYEQYF.

This chain links TRBV23-1 with TRBJ2-3; TCRdb proposes TRBD1, but this gene call is untestable without DNA. TRBV23-1 is treated as an ORF (open reading frame) with a function not yet certain. The CDR3 extends over 16 amino acids. The CDR3 is CASSQGRQGAGDTQYF.

This rearrangement joins TRBV6-5 to TRBJ2-7. Germline V gene lookup returns CDR1 MNHEY and CDR2 SVGAGI. The CDR3 sequence is 14 residues long. CDR3 residues: CASSYHTPTYEQYF.

The chain couples TRBV5-4 to TRBJ2-5; the TRBD2 assignment by TCRdb is unverifiable without DNA. Germline CDR1 reads SGHNT; CDR2 reads YYREEE (reference sequence). The CDR3 has 17 residues. CDR3 loop: CASSLGAGDYLIGTQYF.